A selection of T cell receptor beta chains follows, all from one sample in a study of blood T cell repertoires in COVID-19. Clones were read by immunoSEQ multiplex PCR, and TCRdb kept only the in-frame ones, dropping some. The data show 95,000 to 150,000 clones, with around 90% seen just once and under 4.5% held by the top ten. Sequencing used peripheral blood. The origin of the receptors is a woman aged 60-70 years with COVID-19, enrolled during active disease. Each CDR3 is given with its conserved first and last residue. A D gene is named only where the DNA matches it firmly. Rows give clone size only sometimes, using once, few, many, or a class for an expanded clone.

TRBJ1-1 TRBD1 . TRBV9 CASSPGGINTEAFF TGTGCCAGCAGCCCAGGGGGTATCAACACTGAAGCTTTCTTT
TRBJ2-2 . . TRBV21-1 CASSTRPGLAGGRKTGELFF TGTGCCAGCAGCACAAGGCCGGGACTAGCGGGGGGGCGCAAAACCGGGGAGCTGTTTTTT
TRBJ1-1 . . TRBV5-8 CASLTSWGALNAEAFF TGTGCCAGCCTGACTTCATGGGGCGCCCTCAACGCTGAAGCTTTCTTT
TRBJ2-5 . . TRBV12-3/TRBV12-4 CASRASETQYF TGTGCCAGCAGGGCCTCAGAGACCCAGTACTTC
TRBJ2-7 TRBD1 . TRBV7-9 CASRDGTGNYEQYF TGTGCCAGTCGTGACGGGACAGGGAACTACGAGCAGTACTTC
TRBJ1-6 TRBD1 . TRBV15 CATSRGGGDSPLHF TGTGCCACCAGCAGAGGAGGGGGCGATTCACCCCTCCACTTT
TRBJ1-2 . . TRBV6-6 CASSSTANYGYTF TGTGCCAGCAGTTCGACAGCTAACTATGGCTACACCTTC
TRBJ1-5 . . TRBV5-6 CASSLATDQPQHF TGTGCCAGCAGCTTGGCTACAGACCAGCCCCAGCATTTT
TRBJ2-3 . few TRBV19 CASSPQEAIVTQYF TGTGCCAGTAGTCCCCAAGAGGCCATTGTTACGCAGTATTTT
TRBJ1-1 . . TRBV19 CASKAAGTEAFF TGTGCCAGTAAAGCGGCAGGCACTGAAGCTTTCTTT
TRBJ2-3 TRBD2 once TRBV3-1/TRBV3-2 CASSQGLRGSTDTQYF TGTGCCAGCAGCCAAGGCCTGCGGGGGAGCACAGATACGCAGTATTTT
TRBJ2-1 . . TRBV7-2 CASSLAGGPKNEQFF TGTGCCAGCAGCTTAGCGGGGGGGCCGAAAAATGAGCAGTTCTTC
TRBJ1-3 . few TRBV20-1 CSASGDRLSGNTIYF TGCAGTGCTAGTGGAGACAGGCTCTCTGGAAACACCATATATTTT
TRBJ2-5 TRBD1 . TRBV9 CASSVTGAQETQYF TGTGCCAGCAGCGTTACAGGGGCGCAAGAGACCCAGTACTTC
TRBJ2-7 TRBD1 . TRBV5-5 CASSARQGYEQYF TGTGCCAGCAGCGCTAGACAGGGCTACGAGCAGTACTTC
TRBJ1-4 TRBD1 . TRBV5-8 CASSHGTGNGISEKLFF TGTGCCAGCAGCCACGGGACAGGGAATGGGATCAGCGAAAAACTGTTTTTT
TRBJ1-2 . . TRBV7-2 CASSPYDRYGYTF TGTGCCAGCAGCCCATACGACAGATATGGCTACACCTTC
TRBJ1-2 . . TRBV7-6 CASSLGGLETSYGYTF TGTGCCAGCAGCTTAGGAGGGTTGGAAACTTCCTATGGCTACACCTTC
TRBJ2-7 TRBD1 . TRBV19 CASSSGTGGFEQYF TGTGCCAGTAGTTCCGGGACAGGGGGCTTCGAGCAGTACTTC
TRBJ1-1 TRBD1 . TRBV19 CASRSGQWNTEAFF TGTGCCAGTAGATCGGGACAGTGGAACACTGAAGCTTTCTTT
TRBJ2-2 . . TRBV14 CASSQGRRTGELFF TGTGCCAGCAGCCAAGGGAGGAGAACCGGGGAGCTGTTTTTT
TRBJ1-2 TRBD1 once TRBV4-2 CASSQAQGQGASGYTF TGTGCCAGCAGCCAAGCCCAGGGACAGGGGGCGAGTGGCTACACCTTC
TRBJ2-1 . . TRBV29-1 CSLFISTGEQFF TGCAGCCTATTCATCAGTACGGGGGAGCAGTTCTTC
TRBJ2-4 . . TRBV4-3 CASSQHMADIQYF TGCGCCAGCAGCCAACACATGGCGGACATTCAGTACTTC
TRBJ2-7 . once TRBV2 CASSVAGGAEYF .
TRBJ2-1 . . TRBV9 CASSVASGTYNEQFF TGTGCCAGCAGCGTAGCTTCAGGTACCTACAATGAGCAGTTCTTC
TRBJ1-2 TRBD1 . TRBV5-4 CASTRTGGAHGYTF TGTGCCAGCACAAGGACAGGTGGGGCCCATGGCTACACCTTC
TRBJ1-6 . . TRBV4-3 CASSQESDSPLHF TGCGCCAGCAGCCAAGAGTCGGATTCACCCCTCCACTTT
TRBJ2-3 . . TRBV6-5 CASSYSGRGSDTQYF TGTGCCAGCAGTTACTCGGGGCGGGGTTCAGATACGCAGTATTTT
TRBJ1-3 . . TRBV5-5 CASSPAALSSGNTIYF TGTGCCAGCAGCCCTGCTGCCCTCAGCTCTGGAAACACCATATATTTT
TRBJ1-2 TRBD1 once TRBV7-9 CASSTGQAYGYTF TGTGCCAGCAGCACGGGACAGGCCTATGGCTACACCTTC
TRBJ2-7 . . TRBV28 CASSLRGEQYF TGTGCCAGCAGTTTACGCGGCGAGCAGTACTTC
TRBJ1-1 . . TRBV20-1 CSASQQVNTEAFF TGCAGTGCTAGTCAACAGGTGAACACTGAAGCTTTCTTT
TRBJ2-4 TRBD1 . TRBV29-1 CSVGAGGFEDIQYF TGCAGCGTTGGAGCAGGGGGATTTGAGGACATTCAGTACTTC
TRBJ1-3 . once TRBV30 CAWSAVRAGNTIYF TGTGCCTGGAGTGCCGTGAGGGCTGGAAACACCATATATTTT
TRBJ2-1 . . TRBV19 CASSIRGGLEQFF TGTGCCAGTAGTATTAGGGGGGGCCTGGAGCAGTTCTTC
TRBJ1-2 TRBD1 . TRBV18 CASSPATGINYGYTF TGTGCCAGCTCACCCGCGACAGGGATTAACTATGGCTACACCTTC
TRBJ1-6 . . TRBV29-1 CSVLTGSYNSPLHF TGCAGCGTTCTGACAGGCTCCTATAATTCACCCCTCCACTTT
TRBJ1-1 TRBD1 . TRBV4-3 CASSSDRGANTEAFF TGCGCCAGCAGCTCTGACAGGGGCGCGAACACTGAAGCTTTCTTT
TRBJ1-6 TRBD1 . TRBV7-2 CASSLTYRGNSPLHF TGTGCCAGCAGCTTAACCTACAGGGGTAATTCACCCCTCCACTTT
TRBJ2-7 . . TRBV9 CASSGAYEQYF TGTGCCAGCAGCGGAGCCTACGAGCAGTACTTC